This T cell receptor (beta chain) was obtained from a study of regulatory T cells in long-lasting Graves disease. Study at large: The criterion for persistent Graves' disease was over 5 years of antithyroid drugs with positive TSH receptor antibodies. General study points: Sample size was small, which may have lowered accuracy. Persistent disease preferred TRBV28, TRBJ1-2 and TRBJ2-5. Rather than thyroid tissue, only peripheral blood underwent study.

Building the TCR beta libraries relied on iRepertoire HTBI primers, and CDR3 regions underwent Arm-PCR. MiXCR, run by TCRdb on the multiplex PCR reads, gives a single entry per CDR3 protein. The sample holds around 450,000 distinct CDR3 sequences; 20% to 25% are singletons and the top ten take more than 6%. On this clonotype: Its antigen is as yet unknown. This likely comes from a read error, as the CDR3 has no conserved phenylalanine or tryptophan at its end.

Time point specified: persistent/refractory GD, antithyroid drugs over 5 years with positive TRAb. Researchers made the TCR library from RNA that was extracted from PBMCs. This CDR3 contains 16 residues. V lost 0 bases and J lost 1, with 13 bases in between. Germline assignment: CDR1 LNHDA and CDR2 SQIVND (reference sequence). The source was peripheral blood mononuclear cells (PBMCs), collected when the disease was refractory, from a patient treated with antithyroid drugs. The clonotype comes from a female donor with Graves disease. The genes are TRBV19 and TRBJ2-7; maybe TRBD2 (5 bases). This CDR3 reads CASSIEGSEPSYEQYS. CDR3 nucleotides: TGTGCCAGTAGTATAGAGGGTAGCGAACCGTCCTACGAGCAGTACTCC.